The 14 T cell receptor beta chains below were found in one sample sequenced in a study of blood T cell repertoires in COVID-19. Using immunoSEQ multiplex PCR, the repertoire was profiled, and TCRdb retains in-frame clones only, with some absent. Here the sample spans 55,000 to 65,000 clones, approximately 78% being singletons. Specimen: peripheral blood. These receptors were collected from a man aged 55-75 years with COVID-19, enrolled during active disease.

V gene TRBV19 combines with J gene TRBJ2-7, with a weak D call TRBD2 (6 bases). This CDR3 spans 14 amino acids. Trimming removed 6 bases from V and 5 bases from J, with 17 bases in between. Germline V gene data show CDR1 as LNHDA and CDR2 as SQIVND (reference sequence). CDR3 nucleotides: TGTGCCAGTAGCCCCAGGCCCGGGAGAGACGAGCAGTACTTC. Amino acids: CASSPRPGRDEQYF.

The V gene is TRBV5-6, the J gene TRBJ1-1; TRBD1 might be the D (5 bases). Germline V CDR1 and CDR2: SGHDT, YYEEEE. The CDR3 length is 14 residues. Between the trimmed V and J ends, which lost 4 bases and 3 bases, there was a span of 13 bases. The CDR3 here is CASSPGPGDTEAFF. CDR3 coding DNA: TGTGCCAGCAGCCCGGGACCGGGGGACACTGAAGCTTTCTTT.

J is TRBJ2-7 and V is TRBV6-1; weak D call: TRBD2 (6 bases). V lost 0 bases and J 6 bases, leaving 6 bases between the germline ends. Per germline, CDR1 MNHNS and CDR2 SASEGT. CDR3 length equals 12 residues. DNA for the CDR3: TGTGCCAGCAGTGAAGCGCGGGGCGAGCAGTACTTC. Amino acid sequence: CASSEARGEQYF.

The chain combines TRBV21-1 with TRBJ1-2; the D call in the table, TRBD1, was not verified against the DNA. TRBV21-1 is assigned pseudogene status. The CDR3 is made up of 13 amino acids. CDR3 nucleotides: TGTGCCAGCAGCAAATACACCAACTATGGCTACACCTTC. Its translation: CASSKYTNYGYTF.

The rearrangement joins TRBV5-1 to TRBJ2-7; possible D gene TRBD1, 6 bases. The CDR3 covers 16 residues. V lost 0 bases and J 0 bases, leaving 13 bases between the germline ends. CDR1 is SGHRS, CDR2 YFSETQ, per germline. Here the CDR3 DNA reads TGCGCCAGCAGCTTGGGGTGGACAGCACTCTCCTACGAGCAGTACTTC. Its translation: CASSLGWTALSYEQYF.

The gene calls are TRBV6-1 and TRBJ1-5, with 9 bases that match TRBD1. J gave up 6 bases and V 4 bases, and 10 bases lay outside the gene matches. The germline V gene encodes CDR1 MNHNS and CDR2 SASEGT. The CDR3 runs 16 residues. In DNA form, the CDR3 reads TGTGCCAGCAGTGGTGGGGACAGGGTTTTACCTCAGCCCCAGCATTTT. Translating it yields CASSGGDRVLPQPQHF.

The chain has TRBV5-1 and TRBJ2-2; 8 positions match TRBD2. Trimming took 3 bases from V and 3 from J; bases not matched to a gene: 7. This CDR3 is built from 16 residues. The germline V gene encodes CDR1 SGHRS and CDR2 YFSETQ. Here the CDR3 reads CASSYAGGRDTGELFF. CDR3 coding DNA: TGCGCCAGCAGCTATGCGGGGGGCCGGGACACCGGGGAGCTGTTTTTT.

The rearrangement uses TRBV27 and TRBJ1-2; maybe TRBD1 (5 bases). Per the germline V gene, CDR1 is MNHEY and CDR2 is SMNVEV (reference sequence). V lost 8 bases, J lost 4 bases, and 26 bases lay in between. The CDR3 contains 17 residues. In nucleotides, the CDR3 is TGTGCCAGCCACATAAAGGCGGGGGGAAGGAACTTCTATGGCTACACCTTC. Translated: CASHIKAGGRNFYGYTF.

The chain carries TRBV20-1 and TRBJ2-7; D gene unclear. Trimming took off 3 bases at V and 3 bases at J, with 15 bases between the two ends. Germline loops: CDR1 DFQATT, CDR2 SNEGSKA (reference sequence). The CDR3 is 14 amino acids. The CDR3 DNA follows: TGCAGTGCTAGTGACGATAGGCTAGGCTACGAGCAGTACTTC. Translation gives CSASDDRLGYEQYF.

This clone has just a few counts. J is TRBJ2-5 and V is TRBV5-4; the match to TRBD1 covers 8 bases. Germline V gives CDR1 SGHNT, CDR2 YYREEE (reference sequence). The CDR3 covers 13 residues. V shed 4 bases, J shed 9 bases, and the junction held 8 bases outside the gene matches. The CDR3 DNA sequence: TGTGCCAGCAGCGGGGACAGGCCCCAAGCCCAGTACTTC. Amino acid sequence: CASSGDRPQAQYF.

The CDR3 coding sequence is TGTGCAAGTCGCTTAGGGACAGGGGATAGCAATCAGCCCCAGCATTTT. It codes for CASRLGTGDSNQPQHF. This chain uses TRBV12-2 with TRBJ1-5; the DNA was not compared with TRBD1, the D call given in the table. TRBV12-2 is given as a pseudogene. CDR3 length: 16 amino acids.

The chain has TRBV21-1 and TRBJ2-2; the table gives TRBD2 as D, unverified against the DNA. TRBV21-1 is given as a pseudogene. The CDR3 has 19 residues. CDR3 in amino acids: CASSEALTSGGTSDGELFF. CDR3 in DNA: TGTGCCAGCAGCGAAGCTCTGACTAGCGGGGGGACCTCGGACGGGGAGCTGTTTTTT.

The rearrangement uses TRBV5-1 and TRBJ2-2; D might be TRBD1 (5 bases). Germline CDR1 reads SGHRS; CDR2 reads YFSETQ. The CDR3 loop spans 16 amino acids. V was clipped by 4 bases and J by 4 bases, with 17 bases between them. The CDR3 region has the DNA TGCGCCAGCAGCACATCAAGGGGTGCAAGCACCGGGGAGCTGTTTTTT. Its translation: CASSTSRGASTGELFF.

The V and J genes are TRBV6-2 or TRBV6-3 and TRBJ1-5; D not resolved. Germline V CDR1 and CDR2: MNHEY, SVGEGT. This CDR3 contains 16 residues. Deletions cut 2 bases from V and 0 bases from J, with 11 bases between. In nucleotides, the CDR3 is TGTGCCAGCAGTTACCCGGGTTCCTATAGCAATCAGCCCCAGCATTTT. It is translated as CASSYPGSYSNQPQHF.